A selection of T cell receptor beta chains follows, all from one sample in a study of cytomegalovirus exposure and HLA in healthy donors. Measured with immunoSEQ multiplex PCR; TCRdb has only the in-frame clones, and not every one. Of 130,000 to 150,000 clones in the sample, about three quarters were seen once. Sequencing was carried out using PBMCs. All receptors derive from a male donor in good health and CMV-seropositive. CDR3s include the opening cysteine and the closing phenylalanine or tryptophan. D genes are given only for firm matches.

v_call	d_call	j_call	cdr3_aa
TRBV5-1	.	.	CASRTTDRLPDEQYF
TRBV30	.	TRBJ1-2	CAWTGNAGYTF
TRBV13	.	TRBJ2-5	CASSYRSEEETQYF
TRBV7-9	.	TRBJ2-5	CASRGTETAGETQYF
TRBV27	.	TRBJ1-6	CASSLDGGFGSPLHF
TRBV29-1	TRBD2	TRBJ2-1	CSVDPLAGSSYNEQFF
TRBV27	TRBD1	TRBJ2-1	CASRGTGAHNEQFF
TRBV7-9	.	TRBJ2-7	CALIEGAEQYF
TRBV6-5	.	TRBJ2-7	CASSPGQSSYEQYF
TRBV7-6	.	TRBJ1-5	CASSLERLNQPQHF
TRBV5-8	TRBD1	TRBJ2-1	CASSPGQGYNEQFF
TRBV12-5	TRBD1	TRBJ2-7	CASGTGQGASYEQYF
TRBV28	.	TRBJ2-7	CASSLTAVSSYEQYF
TRBV9	TRBD1	TRBJ2-5	CASSVGGQGQETQYF
TRBV29-1	.	TRBJ1-1	CSGVEGDAMNTEAFF
TRBV5-4	.	TRBJ1-6	CASSLVLGQNSPLHF
TRBV4-1	.	TRBJ2-4	CASSHNSDMWNIQYF
TRBV11-1	TRBD2	TRBJ2-7	CASSLGGGLREQYF
TRBV5-1	TRBD1	TRBJ2-7	CASSLDGQQGYEQYF
TRBV7-6	TRBD2	TRBJ2-1	CASSYGGAGNEQFF
TRBV5-6	TRBD1	TRBJ1-2	CASSGQGASNYGYTF
TRBV10-3	TRBD2	TRBJ2-3	CAISALAGGYTDTQYF
TRBV6-5	.	TRBJ1-6	CASRATGGNSPLHF
TRBV7-9	.	TRBJ1-3	CASSLDWLGDANTIYF
TRBV27	TRBD2	TRBJ2-3	CASSLYRPGLAASTDTQYF
TRBV6-4	.	TRBJ2-1	CASSDSSGTYNEQFF
TRBV2	.	TRBJ2-1	CASRTSGGPDEQFF
TRBV5-1	TRBD2	TRBJ2-3	CASSLAPGGASDTQYF
TRBV30	.	TRBJ2-7	CAWSKDTTYEQYF
TRBV9	TRBD2	TRBJ2-1	CASSGGASGATYNEQFF
TRBV5-1	TRBD2	TRBJ2-3	CASSPRLAGEADTQYF
TRBV7-9	.	TRBJ2-7	CASSPPQGVSSYEQYF
TRBV27	.	TRBJ2-1	CASKDGSSYNEQFF
TRBV28	TRBD1	TRBJ2-7	CASERAGGLYEQYF
TRBV2	TRBD2	TRBJ2-5	CASHSGGKTQYF